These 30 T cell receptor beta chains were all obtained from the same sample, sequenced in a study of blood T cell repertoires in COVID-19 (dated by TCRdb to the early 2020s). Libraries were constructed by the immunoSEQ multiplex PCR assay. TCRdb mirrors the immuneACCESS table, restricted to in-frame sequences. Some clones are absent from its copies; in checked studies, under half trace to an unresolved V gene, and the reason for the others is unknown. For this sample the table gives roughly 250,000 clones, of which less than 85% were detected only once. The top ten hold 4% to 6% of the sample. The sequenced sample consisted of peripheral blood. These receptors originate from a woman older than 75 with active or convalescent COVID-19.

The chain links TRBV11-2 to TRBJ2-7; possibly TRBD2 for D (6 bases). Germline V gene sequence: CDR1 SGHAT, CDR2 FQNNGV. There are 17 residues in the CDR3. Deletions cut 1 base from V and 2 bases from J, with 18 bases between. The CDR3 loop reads CASSLVFGGATPYEQYF. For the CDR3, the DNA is TGTGCCAGCAGCTTAGTGTTCGGCGGGGCCACCCCCTACGAGCAGTACTTC.

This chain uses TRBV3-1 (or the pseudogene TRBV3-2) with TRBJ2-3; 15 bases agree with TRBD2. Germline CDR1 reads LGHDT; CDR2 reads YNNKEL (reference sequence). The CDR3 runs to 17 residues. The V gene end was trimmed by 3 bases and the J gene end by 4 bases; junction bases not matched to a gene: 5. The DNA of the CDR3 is TGTGCCAGCAGCCATGGACTAGCGGGGGGGCGGCCAGATACGCAGTATTTT. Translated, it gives CASSHGLAGGRPDTQYF.

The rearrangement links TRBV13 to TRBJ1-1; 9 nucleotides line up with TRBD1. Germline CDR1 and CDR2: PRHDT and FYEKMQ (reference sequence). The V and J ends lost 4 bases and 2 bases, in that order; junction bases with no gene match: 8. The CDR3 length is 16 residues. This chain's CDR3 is CASSSVRDRENTEAFF. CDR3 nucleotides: TGTGCCAGCAGCTCTGTCCGGGACAGGGAAAACACTGAAGCTTTCTTT.

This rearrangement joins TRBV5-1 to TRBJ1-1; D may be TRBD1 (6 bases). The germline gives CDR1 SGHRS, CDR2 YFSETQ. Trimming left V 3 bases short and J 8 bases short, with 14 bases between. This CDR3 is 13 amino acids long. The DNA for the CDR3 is TGCGCCAGCAGCTGGGAAGGGGGTCGGGAAGCTTTCTTT. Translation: CASSWEGGREAFF.

The chain's CDR3 is CASSSGTGVNNSPLHF. The CDR3 DNA follows: TGTGCCAGCAGCTCCGGGACAGGGGTAAATAATTCACCCCTCCACTTT. This chain links TRBV5-4 with TRBJ1-6, with 10 bases aligning to TRBD1. V shed 3 bases and J 5 bases; nucleotides not matched to a gene: 5. The germline CDR1 and CDR2 sequences are SGHNT and YYREEE (reference sequence). The CDR3 runs 16 residues.

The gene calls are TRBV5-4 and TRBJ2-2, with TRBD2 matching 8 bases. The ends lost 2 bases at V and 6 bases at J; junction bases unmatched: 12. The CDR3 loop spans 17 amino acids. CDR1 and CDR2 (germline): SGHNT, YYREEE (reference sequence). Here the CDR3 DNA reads TGTGCCAGCAGCTTTGATCTTTCAGCGGGAGTAGCCGGGGAGCTGTTTTTT. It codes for CASSFDLSAGVAGELFF.

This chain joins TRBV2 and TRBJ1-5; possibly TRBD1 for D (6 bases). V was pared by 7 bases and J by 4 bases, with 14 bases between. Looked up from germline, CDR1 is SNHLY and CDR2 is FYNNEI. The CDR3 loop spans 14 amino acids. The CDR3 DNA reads TGTGCCAGCATCAGCAACACAGGGAATCAGCCCCAGCATTTT. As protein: CASISNTGNQPQHF.

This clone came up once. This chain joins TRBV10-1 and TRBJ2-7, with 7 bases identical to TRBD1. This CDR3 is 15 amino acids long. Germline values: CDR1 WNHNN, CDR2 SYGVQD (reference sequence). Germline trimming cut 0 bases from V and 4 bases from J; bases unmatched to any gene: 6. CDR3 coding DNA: TGCGCCAGCAGTGAGTCGTCAGGGGGTTGGTACGAGCAGTACTTC. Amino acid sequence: CASSESSGGWYEQYF.

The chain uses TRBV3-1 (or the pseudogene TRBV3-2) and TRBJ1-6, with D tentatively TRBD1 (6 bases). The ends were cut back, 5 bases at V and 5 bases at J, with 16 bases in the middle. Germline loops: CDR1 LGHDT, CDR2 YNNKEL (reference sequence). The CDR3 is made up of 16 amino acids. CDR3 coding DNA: TGTGCCAGCAGCTCGGGCGGGGGGCTCAATAATTCACCCCTCCACTTT. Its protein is CASSSGGGLNNSPLHF.

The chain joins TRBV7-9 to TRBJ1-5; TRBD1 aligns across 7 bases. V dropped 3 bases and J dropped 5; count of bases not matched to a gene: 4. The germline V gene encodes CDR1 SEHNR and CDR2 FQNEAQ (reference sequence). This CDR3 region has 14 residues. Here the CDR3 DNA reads TGTGCCAGCAGCTTTGGACAGGCCGATCAGCCCCAGCATTTT. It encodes CASSFGQADQPQHF.

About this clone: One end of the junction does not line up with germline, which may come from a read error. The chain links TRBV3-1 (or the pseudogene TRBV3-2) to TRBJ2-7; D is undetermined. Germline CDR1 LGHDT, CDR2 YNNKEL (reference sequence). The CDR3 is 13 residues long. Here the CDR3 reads CASSQDAETPMKF. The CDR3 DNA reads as TGTGCCAGCAGCCAAGACGCCGAGACACCGATGAAATTC.

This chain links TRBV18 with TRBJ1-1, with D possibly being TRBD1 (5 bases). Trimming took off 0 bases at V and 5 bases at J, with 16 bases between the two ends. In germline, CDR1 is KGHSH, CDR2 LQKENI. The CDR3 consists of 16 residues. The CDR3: CASSPPSGRVYTEAFF. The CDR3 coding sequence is TGTGCCAGCTCACCACCCTCAGGGCGCGTATATACTGAAGCTTTCTTT.

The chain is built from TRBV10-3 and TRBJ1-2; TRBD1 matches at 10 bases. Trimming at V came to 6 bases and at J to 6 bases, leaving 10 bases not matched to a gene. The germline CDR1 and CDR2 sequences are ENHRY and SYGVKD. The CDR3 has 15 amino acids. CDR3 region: CAISFRQGADDGYTF. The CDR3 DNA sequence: TGTGCCATCAGCTTCAGACAGGGGGCCGACGATGGCTACACCTTC.

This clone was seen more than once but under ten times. The CDR3 protein is CASSSPDRTYEQYF. CDR3 DNA sequence: TGTGCCAGCAGCTCCCCGGACAGAACCTACGAGCAGTACTTC. This chain connects TRBV7-9 to TRBJ2-7, with D perhaps TRBD1 (6 bases). This CDR3 spans 14 amino acids. V was pared by 4 bases and J by 2 bases, with 12 bases between. Germline CDR1 SEHNR, CDR2 FQNEAQ (reference sequence).

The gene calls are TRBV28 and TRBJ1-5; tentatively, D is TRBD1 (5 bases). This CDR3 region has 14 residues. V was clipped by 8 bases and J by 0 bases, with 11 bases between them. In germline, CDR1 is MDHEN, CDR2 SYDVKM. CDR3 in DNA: TGTGCCAGCGGACGACAGTCTAGCAATCAGCCCCAGCATTTT. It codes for CASGRQSSNQPQHF. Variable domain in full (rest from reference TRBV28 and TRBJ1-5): DVKVTQSSRYLVKRTGEKVFLECVQDMDHENMFWYRQDPGLGLRLIYFSYDVKMKEKGDIPEGYSVSREKKERFSLILESASTNQTSMYLCASGRQSSNQPQHFGDGTRLSIL.

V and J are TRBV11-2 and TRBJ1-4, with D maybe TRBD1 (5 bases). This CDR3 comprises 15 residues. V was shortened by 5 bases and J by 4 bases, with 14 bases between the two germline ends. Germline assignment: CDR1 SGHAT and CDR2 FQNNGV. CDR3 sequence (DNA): TGTGCCAGCAGCCGCATCGGGGGGTATAATGAAAAACTGTTTTTT. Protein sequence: CASSRIGGYNEKLFF.

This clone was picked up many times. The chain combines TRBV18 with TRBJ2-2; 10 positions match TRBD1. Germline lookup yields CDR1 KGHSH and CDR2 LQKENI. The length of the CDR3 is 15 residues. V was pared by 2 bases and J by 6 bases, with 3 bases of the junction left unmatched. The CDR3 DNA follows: TGTGCCAGCTCACCAAGGACAGGGGGGTCCGGGGAGCTGTTTTTT. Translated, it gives CASSPRTGGSGELFF. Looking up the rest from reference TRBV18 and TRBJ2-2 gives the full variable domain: NAGVMQNPRHLVRRRGQEARLRCSPMKGHSHVYWYRQLPEEGLKFMVYLQKENIIDESGMPKERFSAEFPKEGPSILRIQQVVRGDSAAYFCASSPRTGGSGELFFGEGSRLTVL.

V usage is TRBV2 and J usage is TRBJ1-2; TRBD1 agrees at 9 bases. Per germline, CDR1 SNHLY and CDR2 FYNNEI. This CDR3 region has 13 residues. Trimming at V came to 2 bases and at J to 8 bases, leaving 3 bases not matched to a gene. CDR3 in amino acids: CASSELDRGGYTF. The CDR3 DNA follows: TGTGCCAGCAGTGAACTGGACAGGGGAGGCTACACCTTC.

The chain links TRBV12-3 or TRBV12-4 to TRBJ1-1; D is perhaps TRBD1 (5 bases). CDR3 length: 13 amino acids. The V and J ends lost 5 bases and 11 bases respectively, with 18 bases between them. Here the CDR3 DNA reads TGTGCCAGCAGTATTCAGGGAAAGGGCTTGGCTTTCTTT. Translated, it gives CASSIQGKGLAFF.

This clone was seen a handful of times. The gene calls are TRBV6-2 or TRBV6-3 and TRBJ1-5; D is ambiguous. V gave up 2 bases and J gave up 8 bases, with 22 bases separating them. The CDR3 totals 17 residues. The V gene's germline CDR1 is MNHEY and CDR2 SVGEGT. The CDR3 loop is CASSYGRARSRVEPQHF. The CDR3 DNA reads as TGTGCCAGCAGTTACGGGAGGGCTCGTTCGCGAGTTGAGCCCCAGCATTTT.

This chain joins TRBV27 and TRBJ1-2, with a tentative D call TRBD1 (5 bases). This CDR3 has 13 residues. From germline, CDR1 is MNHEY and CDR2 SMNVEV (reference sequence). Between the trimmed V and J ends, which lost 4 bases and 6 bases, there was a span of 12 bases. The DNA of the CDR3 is TGTGCCAGCAGTTGGAGGGCAGGGAATGGCTACACCTTC. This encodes CASSWRAGNGYTF.

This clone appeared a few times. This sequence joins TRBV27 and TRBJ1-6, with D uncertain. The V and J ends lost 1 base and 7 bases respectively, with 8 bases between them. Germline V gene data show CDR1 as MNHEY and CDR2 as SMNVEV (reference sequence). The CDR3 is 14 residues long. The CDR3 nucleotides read TGTGCCAGCAGTTTATGGACGGGAAATTCACCCCTCCACTTT. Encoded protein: CASSLWTGNSPLHF.

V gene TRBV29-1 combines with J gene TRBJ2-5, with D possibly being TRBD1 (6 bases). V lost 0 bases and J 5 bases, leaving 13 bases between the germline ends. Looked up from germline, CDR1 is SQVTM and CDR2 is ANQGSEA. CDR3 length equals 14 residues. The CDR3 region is CSVEEPTGGETQYF. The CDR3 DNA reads TGCAGCGTTGAAGAACCGACAGGCGGGGAGACCCAGTACTTC.

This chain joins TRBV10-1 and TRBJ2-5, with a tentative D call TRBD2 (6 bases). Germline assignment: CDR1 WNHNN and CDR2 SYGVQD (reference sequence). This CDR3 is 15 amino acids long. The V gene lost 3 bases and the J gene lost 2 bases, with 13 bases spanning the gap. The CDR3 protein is CASSEGGAAQETQYF. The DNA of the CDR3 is TGCGCCAGCAGTGAAGGCGGGGCAGCACAAGAGACCCAGTACTTC.

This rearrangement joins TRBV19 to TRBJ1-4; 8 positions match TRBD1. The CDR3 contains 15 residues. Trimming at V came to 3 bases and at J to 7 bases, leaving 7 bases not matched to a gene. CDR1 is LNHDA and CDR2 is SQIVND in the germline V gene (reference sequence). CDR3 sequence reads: CASSIGGTGFEKLFF. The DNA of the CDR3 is TGTGCCAGTAGTATCGGTGGGACAGGATTTGAAAAACTGTTTTTT.

Written as DNA, the CDR3 is TGTGCCTGGACCCCGGGATATAGCAATCAGCCCCAGCATTTT. It is translated as CAWTPGYSNQPQHF. This rearrangement joins TRBV30 to TRBJ1-5; D gene uncertain. V shed 4 bases and J shed 0 bases, with 10 bases lying between them. CDR1 and CDR2 (germline): GTSNPN, SVGIG (reference sequence). The CDR3 is 14 amino acids.

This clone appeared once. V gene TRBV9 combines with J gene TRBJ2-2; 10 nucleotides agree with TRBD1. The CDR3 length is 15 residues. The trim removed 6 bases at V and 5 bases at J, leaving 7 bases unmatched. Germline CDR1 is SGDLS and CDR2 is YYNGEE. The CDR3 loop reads CASMRGQGSTGELFF. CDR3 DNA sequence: TGTGCCAGCATGAGGGGACAGGGGAGTACCGGGGAGCTGTTTTTT. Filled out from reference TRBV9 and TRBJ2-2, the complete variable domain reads DSGVTQTPKHLITATGQRVTLRCSPRSGDLSVYWYQQSLDQGLQFLIQYYNGEERAKGNILERFSAQQFPDLHSELNLSSLELGDSALYFCASMRGQGSTGELFFGEGSRLTVL.

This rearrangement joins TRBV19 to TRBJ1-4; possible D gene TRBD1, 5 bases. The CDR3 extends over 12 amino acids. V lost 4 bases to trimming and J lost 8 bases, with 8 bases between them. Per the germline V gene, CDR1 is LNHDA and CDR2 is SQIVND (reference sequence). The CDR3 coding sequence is TGTGCCAGTAGTACGACAGAAGAAAAACTGTTTTTT. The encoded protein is CASSTTEEKLFF.

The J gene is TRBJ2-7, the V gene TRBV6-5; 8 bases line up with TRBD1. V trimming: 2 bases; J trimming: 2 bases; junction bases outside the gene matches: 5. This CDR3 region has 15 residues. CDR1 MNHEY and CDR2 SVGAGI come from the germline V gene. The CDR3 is CASSYRQGKPYEQYF. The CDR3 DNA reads TGTGCCAGCAGTTACAGACAGGGGAAACCCTACGAGCAGTACTTC.

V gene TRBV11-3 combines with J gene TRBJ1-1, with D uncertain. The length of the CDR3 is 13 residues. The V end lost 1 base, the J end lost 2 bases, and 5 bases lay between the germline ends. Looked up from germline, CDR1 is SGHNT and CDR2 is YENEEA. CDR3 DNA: TGTGCCAGCAGCTTAGGAACTAACACTGAAGCTTTCTTT. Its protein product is CASSLGTNTEAFF. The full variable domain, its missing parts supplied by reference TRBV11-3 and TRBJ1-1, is EAGVVQSPRYKIIEKKQPVAFWCNPISGHNTLYWYLQNLGQGPELLIRYENEEAVDDSQLPKDRFSAERLKGVDSTLKIQPAELGDSAVYLCASSLGTNTEAFFGQGTRLTVV.